The 29 T cell receptor beta chains in this list originate from one sample, sequenced in a study of OX40 agonist ivuxolimab in advanced cancers. Using immunoSEQ multiplex PCR, the repertoire was profiled, and TCRdb retains in-frame clones only, with some absent. The sample lists tens of thousands of clones, approximately 85% occurring once. The sequenced sample was CD4+ or CD8+ T cells sorted from blood, obtained in a trial of the OX40 agonist ivuxolimab. The receptors here all came from an adult with an advanced solid tumor such as melanoma, head and neck, liver or kidney cancer.

This clone was observed a few times. This chain uses TRBV7-2 with TRBJ1-5, with D uncertain. Germline CDR1 reads SGHTA; CDR2 reads FQGNSA. V lost 5 bases, J lost 3 bases, and 11 bases lay in between. There are 14 residues in the CDR3. The CDR3 DNA reads TGTGCCAGCAGCCCTACAGCACTCAATCAGCCCCAGCATTTT. This gives the protein CASSPTALNQPQHF.

The J gene is TRBJ1-1, the V gene TRBV6-1; a weak D match, TRBD1 (5 bases). Trimming stripped 2 bases from V and 4 bases from J, with 8 bases between. Per germline, CDR1 MNHNS and CDR2 SASEGT. This CDR3 region has 13 residues. The CDR3 DNA reads as TGTGCCAGCAGTGAACAGGGATCCACTGAAGCTTTCTTT. It encodes CASSEQGSTEAFF.

This clone was seen a single time. J is TRBJ1-1 and V is TRBV9, with a weak D call TRBD1 (6 bases). CDR1 SGDLS and CDR2 YYNGEE come from the germline V gene. The germline V and J ends were trimmed by 3 bases and 6 bases, with 12 bases remaining between them. The CDR3 runs 13 residues. CDR3 residues: CASSEGEGAEAFF. The CDR3 DNA follows: TGTGCCAGCAGCGAGGGGGAAGGGGCTGAAGCTTTCTTT. Full variable domain (missing parts from reference TRBV9 and TRBJ1-1): DSGVTQTPKHLITATGQRVTLRCSPRSGDLSVYWYQQSLDQGLQFLIQYYNGEERAKGNILERFSAQQFPDLHSELNLSSLELGDSALYFCASSEGEGAEAFFGQGTRLTVV.

The rearrangement links TRBV7-2 to TRBJ2-3; 11 nucleotides line up with TRBD2. There are 15 residues in the CDR3. V shed 3 bases and J 5 bases; nucleotides not matched to a gene: 4. Germline values: CDR1 SGHTA, CDR2 FQGNSA. The CDR3, as DNA: TGTGCCAGCAGCTTTAGCGGGGGGGGAGGAGATACGCAGTATTTT. It codes for CASSFSGGGGDTQYF.

This rearrangement joins TRBV4-1 to TRBJ1-1, with 9 positions matching TRBD1. CDR1 is MGHRA and CDR2 is YSYEKL in the germline V gene. Losses at the gene ends were 4 bases for V and 7 bases for J; bases not matched to a gene: 7. CDR3 length equals 14 residues. As DNA, the CDR3 is TGCGCCAGCAGCCTCCGGGACAGGGAGTATGAAGCTTTCTTT. Translating it yields CASSLRDREYEAFF.

CDR3 in amino acids: CASSLQDRGSAGANVLTF. The CDR3 region has the DNA TGCGCCAGCAGCCTGCAGGACAGGGGCTCGGCTGGGGCCAACGTCCTGACTTTC. V gene TRBV5-1 combines with J gene TRBJ2-6, with 9 bases matching TRBD1. J lost 2 bases, V lost 4 bases, and 10 bases had no gene match. Germline CDR1 reads SGHRS; CDR2 reads YFSETQ. This CDR3 region has 18 residues.

V usage is TRBV11-2 and J usage is TRBJ2-3, with 12 bases lining up with TRBD1. V shed 5 bases, J shed 3 bases, and the junction held 3 bases outside the gene matches. There are 15 residues in the CDR3. Germline lookup yields CDR1 SGHAT and CDR2 FQNNGV. Here the CDR3 reads CASSRDRGRTDTQYF. The CDR3 region has the DNA TGTGCCAGCAGCCGGGACAGGGGGCGAACAGATACGCAGTATTTT.

The chain carries TRBV28 and TRBJ1-1, with a possible D match to TRBD1 (5 bases). V was shortened by 5 bases and J by 1 base, with 20 bases between the two germline ends. The CDR3 is made up of 17 amino acids. The germline V gene has CDR1 MDHEN and CDR2 SYDVKM. In nucleotides, the CDR3 is TGTGCCAGCAGTCCCGGGGGTATGGGAACGAGGAACACTGAAGCTTTCTTT. Its protein product is CASSPGGMGTRNTEAFF.

This clone is a singleton in its sample. The chain combines TRBV6-1 with TRBJ2-1; the D call may be TRBD1 or TRBD2 (5 bases each). V shed 3 bases and J shed 8 bases, with 20 bases lying between them. The CDR3 runs 16 residues. The germline V gene has CDR1 MNHNS and CDR2 SASEGT. The CDR3 DNA reads as TGTGCCAGCAGTGACAGGCTTGCAGGGATGAGGGATGAGCAGTTCTTC. It encodes CASSDRLAGMRDEQFF.

V and J are TRBV7-9 and TRBJ1-6; D might be TRBD1 (6 bases). This CDR3 region has 14 residues. Trimming removed 4 bases from V and 6 bases from J, with 10 bases in between. The germline V gene encodes CDR1 SEHNR and CDR2 FQNEAQ (reference sequence). The CDR3 loop is CASSSWGANSPLHF. In nucleotides, the CDR3 is TGTGCCAGCAGCTCGTGGGGGGCTAATTCACCCCTCCACTTT.

This clone has only a few counts. The chain has TRBV6-5 and TRBJ2-5; 9 nucleotides align to TRBD1. Germline values: CDR1 MNHEY, CDR2 SVGAGI. V lost 2 bases, J lost 5 bases, and 9 bases stayed unmatched. The CDR3 totals 16 residues. The CDR3 DNA is TGTGCCAGCAGTTACCACTCAACTGGACAGGGGGAGACCCAGTACTTC. This translates into CASSYHSTGQGETQYF.

V and J are TRBV5-1 and TRBJ2-5, with D unclear. The CDR3 loop spans 13 amino acids. Looked up from germline, CDR1 is SGHRS and CDR2 is YFSETQ. V lost 1 base and J 1 base, leaving 5 bases between the germline ends. CDR3 bases: TGCGCCAGCAGCTTGAACAGCCAAGAGACCCAGTACTTC. Translation gives CASSLNSQETQYF.

This chain uses TRBV7-2 with TRBJ1-2, with D unresolved. From germline, CDR1 is SGHTA and CDR2 FQGNSA. V was shortened by 2 bases and J by 4 bases, with 8 bases between the two germline ends. CDR3 size: 13 residues. CDR3 DNA sequence: TGTGCCAGCAGCTTATTTAGAATCTATGGCTACACCTTC. Encoded protein: CASSLFRIYGYTF.

This clone was found a few times. This chain links TRBV2 with TRBJ1-6; D may be TRBD1 (5 bases). There are 16 residues in the CDR3. V was shortened by 6 bases and J by 10 bases, with 22 bases between the two germline ends. The germline CDR1 and CDR2 sequences are SNHLY and FYNNEI. In nucleotides, the CDR3 is TGTGCCAGCAGCCCGGGACGCCATACCCCGGGGTCACCCCTCCACTTT. Translation: CASSPGRHTPGSPLHF. The variable domain in full, with the rest retrieved from reference TRBV2 and TRBJ1-6, is EPEVTQTPSHQVTQMGQEVILRCVPISNHLYFYWYRQILGQKVEFLVSFYNNEISEKSEIFDDQFSVERPDGSNFTLKIRSTKLEDSAMYFCASSPGRHTPGSPLHFGNGTRLTVT.

CDR3 in amino acids: CASRPRLVEKVNEKLFF. The DNA for the CDR3 is TGTGCAAGTCGCCCCCGACTTGTTGAGAAGGTTAATGAAAAACTGTTTTTT. The chain carries TRBV12-2 and TRBJ1-4. TRBV12-2 is annotated as a pseudogene. The CDR3 sequence is 17 residues long.

The V gene is TRBV9, the J gene TRBJ2-3, with TRBD1 as a possible D gene (6 bases). V was cut by 0 bases and J by 4 bases, with 9 bases left in between. The CDR3 totals 14 residues. Germline lookup yields CDR1 SGDLS and CDR2 YYNGEE. The CDR3 nucleotides are TGTGCCAGCAGCGTAGAACAGGGCCCAGATACGCAGTATTTT. Amino acids: CASSVEQGPDTQYF.

This clone was seen just once. V and J are TRBV7-9 and TRBJ1-2, with a weak D call TRBD1 (6 bases). Germline CDR1 is SEHNR and CDR2 is FQNEAQ (reference sequence). CDR3 size: 13 residues. Trimming took off 2 bases at V and 6 bases at J, with 10 bases between the two ends. Here the CDR3 reads CASSLIQGHGYTF. The CDR3 nucleotides are TGTGCCAGCAGCTTAATACAGGGCCATGGCTACACCTTC.

This sequence joins TRBV4-3 and TRBJ1-3; D is perhaps TRBD1 (5 bases). Germline CDR1 and CDR2: LGHNA and YSLEER. Deletions cut 2 bases from V and 4 bases from J, with 9 bases between. This CDR3 comprises 14 residues. The CDR3 DNA follows: TGCGCCAGCAGCCAACAGGGTTTAGGAAACACCATATATTTT. Translated: CASSQQGLGNTIYF.

The CDR3 here is CASSARQGANYGYTF. The CDR3 nucleotides are TGCGCCAGCAGCGCCCGACAGGGGGCTAACTATGGCTACACCTTC. This chain links TRBV5-1 with TRBJ1-2, with 9 bases fitting TRBD1. CDR1 and CDR2 (germline): SGHRS, YFSETQ. This CDR3 has 15 residues. Germline trimming cut 4 bases from V and 0 bases from J; bases unmatched to any gene: 4.

This clone was counted between two and nine times. The rearrangement uses TRBV6-1 and TRBJ1-3, with D possibly matching TRBD1 (5 bases). The length of the CDR3 is 17 residues. Between the trimmed V and J ends, which lost 0 bases and 3 bases, there was a span of 15 bases. Germline lookup yields CDR1 MNHNS and CDR2 SASEGT. DNA of the CDR3: TGTGCCAGCAGTGAAGCTCCCCGGGGACTTGGTGGAAACACCATATATTTT. Protein product: CASSEAPRGLGGNTIYF.

CDR3: CASSVGARGTYEQYF. In nucleotides, the CDR3 is TGTGCCAGCAGCGTAGGAGCCCGGGGGACCTACGAGCAGTACTTC. The rearrangement joins TRBV9 to TRBJ2-7; a possible D gene is TRBD2 (6 bases). V was trimmed by 0 bases and J by 2 bases, leaving 12 bases between them. The germline V gene has CDR1 SGDLS and CDR2 YYNGEE. The CDR3 contains 15 residues.

This chain joins TRBV6-1 and TRBJ2-2; 7 bases are a match to TRBD1. This CDR3 is built from 15 residues. Looked up from germline, CDR1 is MNHNS and CDR2 is SASEGT. Trimming at V came to 2 bases and at J to 5 bases, leaving 5 bases not matched to a gene. The CDR3 loop is CASSETPGGTGELFF. CDR3 DNA: TGTGCCAGCAGTGAAACGCCAGGGGGAACCGGGGAGCTGTTTTTT.

The chain employs TRBV19 and TRBJ1-5; the match to TRBD1 covers 9 bases. Germline V gene data show CDR1 as LNHDA and CDR2 as SQIVND (reference sequence). CDR3 length: 15 residues. V shed 3 bases, J shed 5 bases, and the junction held 5 bases outside the gene matches. The CDR3 protein is CASSITGTGHQPQHF. The CDR3 bases are TGTGCCAGTAGTATTACTGGGACAGGGCATCAGCCCCAGCATTTT.

This chain connects TRBV27 to TRBJ2-1, with D uncertain. The germline V gene encodes CDR1 MNHEY and CDR2 SMNVEV (reference sequence). Deletions cut 6 bases from V and 2 bases from J, with 14 bases between. CDR3 size: 15 residues. CDR3 sequence (DNA): TGTGCCAGCAGAACAGTGTCCAGAACCTACAATGAGCAGTTCTTC. It is translated as CASRTVSRTYNEQFF.

This rearrangement joins TRBV4-1 to TRBJ1-2; D may be TRBD1 (5 bases). Trimming took off 0 bases at V and 4 bases at J, with 15 bases between the two ends. The CDR3 length is 16 residues. CDR1 and CDR2 (germline): MGHRA, YSYEKL. CDR3 DNA: TGCGCCAGCAGCCAAGATGGTCAGGGAGGAACCTATGGCTACACCTTC. It encodes CASSQDGQGGTYGYTF.

V is TRBV18 and J is TRBJ1-3; D remains ambiguous. The germline V gene has CDR1 KGHSH and CDR2 LQKENI. The CDR3 runs 17 residues. V lost 1 base and J lost 2, with 15 bases in between. This CDR3 reads CASSPQKIGTAGNTIYF. The CDR3 bases are TGTGCCAGCTCACCACAAAAAATCGGTACGGCTGGAAACACCATATATTTT.

The chain combines TRBV5-1 with TRBJ1-1; possible D gene TRBD1, 6 bases. Trimming took 3 bases from V and 12 from J, leaving 24 bases between them. Germline V gene sequence: CDR1 SGHRS, CDR2 YFSETQ. This CDR3 is built from 15 residues. The CDR3 coding sequence is TGCGCCAGCAGCTACAATGACTTTTTAACAGGGCGAACTTTCTTT. Translated, it gives CASSYNDFLTGRTFF.

The CDR3 loop reads CSASGRDEQFF. DNA for the CDR3: TGCAGTGCTAGTGGGCGAGATGAGCAGTTCTTC. This chain joins TRBV20-1 and TRBJ2-1; D call uncertain. Germline CDR1 DFQATT, CDR2 SNEGSKA (reference sequence). The CDR3 length is 11 residues. V was pared by 3 bases and J by 8 bases, with 8 bases between.

The chain recombines TRBV9 with TRBJ2-7; tentative D call: TRBD1 (5 bases). Trimming removed 0 bases from V and 2 bases from J, with 9 bases in between. CDR1 and CDR2 (germline): SGDLS, YYNGEE. CDR3 length: 14 amino acids. CDR3 coding DNA: TGTGCCAGCAGCGTAGCTACAGGCGCCTACGAGCAGTACTTC. As protein: CASSVATGAYEQYF.